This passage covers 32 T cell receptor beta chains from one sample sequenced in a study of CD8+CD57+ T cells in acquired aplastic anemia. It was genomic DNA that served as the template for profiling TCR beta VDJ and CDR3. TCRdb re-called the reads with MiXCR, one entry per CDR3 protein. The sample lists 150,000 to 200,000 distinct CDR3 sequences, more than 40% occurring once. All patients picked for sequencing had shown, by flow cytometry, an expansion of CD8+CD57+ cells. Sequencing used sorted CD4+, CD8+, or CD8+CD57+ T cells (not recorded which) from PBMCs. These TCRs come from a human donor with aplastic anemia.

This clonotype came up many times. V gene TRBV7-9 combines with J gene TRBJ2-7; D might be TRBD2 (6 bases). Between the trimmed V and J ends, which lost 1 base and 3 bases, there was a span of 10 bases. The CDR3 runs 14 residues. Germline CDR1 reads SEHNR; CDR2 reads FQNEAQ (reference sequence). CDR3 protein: CASSLVATSYEQYF. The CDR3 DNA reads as TGTGCCAGCAGCTTAGTAGCGACTAGCTACGAGCAGTACTTC.

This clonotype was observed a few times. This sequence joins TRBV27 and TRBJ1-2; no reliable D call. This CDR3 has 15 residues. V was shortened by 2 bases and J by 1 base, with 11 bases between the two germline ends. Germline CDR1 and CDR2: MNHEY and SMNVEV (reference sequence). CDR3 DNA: TGTGCCAGCAGTTTAGTTCCGGGCCTTAACTATGGCTACACCTTC. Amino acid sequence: CASSLVPGLNYGYTF.

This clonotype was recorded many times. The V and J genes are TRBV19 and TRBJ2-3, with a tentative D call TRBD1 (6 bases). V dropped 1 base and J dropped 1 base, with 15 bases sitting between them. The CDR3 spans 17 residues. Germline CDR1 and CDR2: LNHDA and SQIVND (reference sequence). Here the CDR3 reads CASSIGTGKGGTDTQYF. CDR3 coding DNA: TGTGCCAGTAGTATAGGCACAGGGAAGGGAGGCACAGATACGCAGTATTTT.

CDR3 in DNA: TGTGCCATCAGTGAGCCGTCCTACGAGCAGTACTTC. Translating gives CAISEPSYEQYF. The rearrangement joins TRBV10-3 to TRBJ2-7; D is undetermined. V dropped 2 bases and J dropped 1 base, with 3 bases sitting between them. Germline CDR1 ENHRY, CDR2 SYGVKD. This CDR3 contains 12 residues.

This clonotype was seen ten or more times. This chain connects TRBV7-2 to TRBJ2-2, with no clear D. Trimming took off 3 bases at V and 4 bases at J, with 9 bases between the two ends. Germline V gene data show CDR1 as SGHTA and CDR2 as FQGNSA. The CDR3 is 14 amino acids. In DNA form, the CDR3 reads TGTGCCAGCAGCTTCGAGTGGGGCACCGGGGAGCTGTTTTTT. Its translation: CASSFEWGTGELFF.

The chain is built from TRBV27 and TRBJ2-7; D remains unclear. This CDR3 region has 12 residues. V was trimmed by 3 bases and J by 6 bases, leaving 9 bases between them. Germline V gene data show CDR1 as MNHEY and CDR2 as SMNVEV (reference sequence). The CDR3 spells CASSFTGCEQYV. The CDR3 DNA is TGTGCCAGCAGTTTCACCGGATGCGAGCAGTACGTC.

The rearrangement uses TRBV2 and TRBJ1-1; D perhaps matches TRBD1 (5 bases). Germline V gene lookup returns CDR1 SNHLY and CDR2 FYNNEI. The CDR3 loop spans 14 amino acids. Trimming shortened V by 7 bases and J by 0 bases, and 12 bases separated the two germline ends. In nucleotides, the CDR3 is TGTGCCAGCACAGGGACGTTATTGAACACTGAAGCTTTCTTT. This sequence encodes CASTGTLLNTEAFF. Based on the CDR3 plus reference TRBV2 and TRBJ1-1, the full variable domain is EPEVTQTPSHQVTQMGQEVILRCVPISNHLYFYWYRQILGQKVEFLVSFYNNEISEKSEIFDDQFSVERPDGSNFTLKIRSTKLEDSAMYFCASTGTLLNTEAFFGQGTRLTVV.

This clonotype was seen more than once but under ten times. Written as DNA, the CDR3 is TGTGCCATAACGACTAGCGGGGGACAAACCTACGAGCAGTACTTC. It yields the protein CAITTSGGQTYEQYF. V and J are TRBV10-3 and TRBJ2-7; 12 bases are a match to TRBD2. Germline loops: CDR1 ENHRY, CDR2 SYGVKD. CDR3 length equals 15 residues. The V gene end was trimmed by 9 bases and the J gene end by 2 bases; junction bases not matched to a gene: 8.

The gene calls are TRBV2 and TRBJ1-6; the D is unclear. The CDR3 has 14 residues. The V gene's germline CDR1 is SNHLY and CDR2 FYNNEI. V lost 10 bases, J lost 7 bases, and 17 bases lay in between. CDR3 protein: CAKRLLVGNSPLHF. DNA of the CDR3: TGTGCCAAGAGACTGTTGGTTGGGAATTCACCCCTCCACTTT. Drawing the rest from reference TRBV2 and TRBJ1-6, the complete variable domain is EPEVTQTPSHQVTQMGQEVILRCVPISNHLYFYWYRQILGQKVEFLVSFYNNEISEKSEIFDDQFSVERPDGSNFTLKIRSTKLEDSAMYFCAKRLLVGNSPLHFGNGTRLTVT.

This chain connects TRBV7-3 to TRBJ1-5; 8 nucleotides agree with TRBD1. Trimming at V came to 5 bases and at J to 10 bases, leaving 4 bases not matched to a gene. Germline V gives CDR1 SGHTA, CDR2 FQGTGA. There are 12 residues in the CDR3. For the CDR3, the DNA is TGTGCCAGCAGCCCAGGGGGCGGACCCCAGCATTTT. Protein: CASSPGGGPQHF.

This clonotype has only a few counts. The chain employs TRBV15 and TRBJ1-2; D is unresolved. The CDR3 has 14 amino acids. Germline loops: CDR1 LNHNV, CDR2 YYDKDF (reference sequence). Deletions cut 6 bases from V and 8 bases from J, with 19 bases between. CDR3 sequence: CATRPGVGRGGYTF. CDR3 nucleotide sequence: TGTGCCACCAGACCAGGAGTAGGGAGAGGAGGCTACACCTTC.

The CDR3 DNA sequence: TGTGCCAGCAGTAAAGTCAGGGGAACCTACGAGCAGTACTTC. Protein product: CASSKVRGTYEQYF. This chain connects TRBV6-2 or TRBV6-3 to TRBJ2-7; possible D gene TRBD1, 6 bases. The ends were cut back, 5 bases at V and 2 bases at J, with 13 bases in the middle. The CDR3 covers 14 residues. Germline lookup yields CDR1 MNHEY and CDR2 SVGEGT.

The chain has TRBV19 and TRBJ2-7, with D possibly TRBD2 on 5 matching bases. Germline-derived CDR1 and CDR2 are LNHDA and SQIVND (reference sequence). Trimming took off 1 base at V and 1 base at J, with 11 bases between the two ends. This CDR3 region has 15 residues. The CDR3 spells CASSIVAGKSYEQYF. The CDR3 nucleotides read TGTGCCAGTAGTATAGTGGCCGGGAAGTCCTACGAGCAGTACTTC.

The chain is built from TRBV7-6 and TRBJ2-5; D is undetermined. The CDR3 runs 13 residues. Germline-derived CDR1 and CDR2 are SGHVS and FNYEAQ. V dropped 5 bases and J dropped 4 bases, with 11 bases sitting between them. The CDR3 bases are TGTGCCAGCAGCCCAAGGGTAGTAGAGACCCAGTACTTC. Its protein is CASSPRVVETQYF.

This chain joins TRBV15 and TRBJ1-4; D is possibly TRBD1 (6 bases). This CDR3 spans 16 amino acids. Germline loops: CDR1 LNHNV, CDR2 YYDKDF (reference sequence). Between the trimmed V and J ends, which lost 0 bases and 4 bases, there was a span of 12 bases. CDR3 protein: CATSRDTWGLNEKLFF. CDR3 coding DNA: TGTGCCACCAGCAGAGATACCTGGGGGCTTAATGAAAAACTGTTTTTT.

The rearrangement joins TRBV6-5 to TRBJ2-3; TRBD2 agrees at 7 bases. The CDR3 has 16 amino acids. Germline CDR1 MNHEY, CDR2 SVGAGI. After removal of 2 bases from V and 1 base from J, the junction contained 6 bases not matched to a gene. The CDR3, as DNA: TGTGCCAGCAGTTACAGGCGCGGGAGAGGCACAGATACGCAGTATTTT. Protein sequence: CASSYRRGRGTDTQYF.

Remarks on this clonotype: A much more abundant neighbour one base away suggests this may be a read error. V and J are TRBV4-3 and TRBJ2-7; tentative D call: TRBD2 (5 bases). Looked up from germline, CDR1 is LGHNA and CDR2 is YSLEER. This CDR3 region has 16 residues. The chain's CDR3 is CAGSQESGPGTYEQYF. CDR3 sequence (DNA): TGCGCCGGCAGCCAAGAAAGTGGTCCGGGGACCTACGAGCAGTACTTC.

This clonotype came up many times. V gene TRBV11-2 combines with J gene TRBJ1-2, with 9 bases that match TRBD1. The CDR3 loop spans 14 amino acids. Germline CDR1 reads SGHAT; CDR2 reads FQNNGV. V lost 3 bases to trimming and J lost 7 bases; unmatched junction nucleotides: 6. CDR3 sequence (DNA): TGTGCCAGCAGCTTCACAGGGGGCGCGGGTGGCTACACCTTC. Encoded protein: CASSFTGGAGGYTF.

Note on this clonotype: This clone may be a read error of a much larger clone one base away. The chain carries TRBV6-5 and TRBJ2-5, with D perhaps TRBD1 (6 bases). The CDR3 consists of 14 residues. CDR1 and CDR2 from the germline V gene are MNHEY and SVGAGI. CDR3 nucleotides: TGTGCCAGCAGTCACTCAGGGGTACAAGAGACCCAGTACTTC. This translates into CASSHSGVQETQYF.

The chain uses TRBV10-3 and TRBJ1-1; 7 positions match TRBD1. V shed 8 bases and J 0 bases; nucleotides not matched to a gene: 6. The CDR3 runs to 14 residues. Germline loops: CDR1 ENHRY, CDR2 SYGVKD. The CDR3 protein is CAISGTDMNTEAFF. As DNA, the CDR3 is TGTGCCATCTCGGGGACAGATATGAACACTGAAGCTTTCTTT.

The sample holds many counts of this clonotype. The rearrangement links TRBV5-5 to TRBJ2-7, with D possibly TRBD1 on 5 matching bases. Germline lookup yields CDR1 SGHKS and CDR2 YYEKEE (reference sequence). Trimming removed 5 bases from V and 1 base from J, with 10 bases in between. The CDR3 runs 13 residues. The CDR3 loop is CASRDTGSYEQYF. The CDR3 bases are TGTGCCAGCAGGGATACAGGTTCCTACGAGCAGTACTTC.

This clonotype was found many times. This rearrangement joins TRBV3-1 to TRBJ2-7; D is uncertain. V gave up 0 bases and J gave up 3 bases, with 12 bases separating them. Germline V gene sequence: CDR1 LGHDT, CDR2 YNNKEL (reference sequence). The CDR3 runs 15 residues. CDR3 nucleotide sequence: TGTGCCAGCAGCCAAGATTGGAGAGATGTCTACGAGCAGTACTTC. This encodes CASSQDWRDVYEQYF.

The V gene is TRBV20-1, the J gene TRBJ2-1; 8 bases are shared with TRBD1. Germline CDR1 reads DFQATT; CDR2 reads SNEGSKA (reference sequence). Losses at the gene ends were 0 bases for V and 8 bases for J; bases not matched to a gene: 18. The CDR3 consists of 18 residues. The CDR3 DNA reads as TGCAGTGCTAGAGACCCGGGACAGGCGGCCCGGATGGTCGATGAGCAGTTCTTC. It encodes CSARDPGQAARMVDEQFF.

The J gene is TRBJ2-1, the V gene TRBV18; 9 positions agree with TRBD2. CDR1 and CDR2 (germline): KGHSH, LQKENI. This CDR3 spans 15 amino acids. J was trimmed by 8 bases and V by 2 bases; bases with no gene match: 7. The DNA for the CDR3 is TGTGCCAGCTCACCAGTTGATAGCGGGAGAGATGAGCAGTTCTTC. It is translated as CASSPVDSGRDEQFF.

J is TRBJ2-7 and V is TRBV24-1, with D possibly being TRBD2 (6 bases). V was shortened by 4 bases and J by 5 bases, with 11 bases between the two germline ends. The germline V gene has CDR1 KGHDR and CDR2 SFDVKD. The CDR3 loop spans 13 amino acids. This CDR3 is CATSEQGGNEQYF. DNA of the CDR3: TGTGCCACCAGTGAGCAGGGAGGAAACGAGCAGTACTTC.

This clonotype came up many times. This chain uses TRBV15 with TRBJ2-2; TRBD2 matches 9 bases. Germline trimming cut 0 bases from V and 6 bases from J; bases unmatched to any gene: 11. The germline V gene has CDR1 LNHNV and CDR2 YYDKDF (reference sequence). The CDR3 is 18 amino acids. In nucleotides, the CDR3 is TGTGCCACCAGCAGAGATTCGGCTAGCGGGGCGGACGCCGGGGAGCTGTTTTTT. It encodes CATSRDSASGADAGELFF.

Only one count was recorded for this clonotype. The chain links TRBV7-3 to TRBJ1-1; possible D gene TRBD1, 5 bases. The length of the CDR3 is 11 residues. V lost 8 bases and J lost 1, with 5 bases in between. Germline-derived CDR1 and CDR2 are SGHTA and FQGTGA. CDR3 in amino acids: CASGANTEAFF. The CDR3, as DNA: TGTGCCAGCGGGGCGAACACTGAAGCTTTCTTT. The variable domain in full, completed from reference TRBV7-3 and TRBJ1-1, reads GAGVSQTPSNKVTEKGKYVELRCDPISGHTALYWYRQSLGQGPEFLIYFQGTGAADDSGLPNDRFFAVRPEGSVSTLKIQRTERGDSAVYLCASGANTEAFFGQGTRLTVV.

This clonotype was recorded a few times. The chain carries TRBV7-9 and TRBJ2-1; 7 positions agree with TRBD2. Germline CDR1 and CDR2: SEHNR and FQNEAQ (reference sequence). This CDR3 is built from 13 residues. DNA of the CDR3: TGTGCAGGAAAGCGGGACTCCTACAATGAGCAGTTCTTC. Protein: CAGKRDSYNEQFF.

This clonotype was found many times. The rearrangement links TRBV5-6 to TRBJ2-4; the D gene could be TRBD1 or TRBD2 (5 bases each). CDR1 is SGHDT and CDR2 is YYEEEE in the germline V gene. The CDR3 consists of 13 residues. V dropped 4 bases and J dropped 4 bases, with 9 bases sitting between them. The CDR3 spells CASSPEGKNIQYF. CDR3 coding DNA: TGTGCCAGCAGCCCAGAGGGGAAAAACATTCAGTACTTC.

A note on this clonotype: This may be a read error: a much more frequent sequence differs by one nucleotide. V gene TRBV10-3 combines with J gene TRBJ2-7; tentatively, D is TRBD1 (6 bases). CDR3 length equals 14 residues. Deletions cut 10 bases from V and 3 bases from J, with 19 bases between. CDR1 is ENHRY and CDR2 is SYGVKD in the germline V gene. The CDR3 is CARSKNRVGYEQYF. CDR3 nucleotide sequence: TGTGCCAGGAGCAAGAACAGGGTAGGCTACGAGCAGTACTTC.

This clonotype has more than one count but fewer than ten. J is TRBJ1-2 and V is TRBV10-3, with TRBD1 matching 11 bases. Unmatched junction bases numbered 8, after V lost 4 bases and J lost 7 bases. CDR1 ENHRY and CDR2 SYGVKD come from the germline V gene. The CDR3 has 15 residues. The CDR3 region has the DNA TGTGCCATCAGTGGTAGTCCCGGGACAGGGGGTGGCTACACCTTC. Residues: CAISGSPGTGGGYTF.

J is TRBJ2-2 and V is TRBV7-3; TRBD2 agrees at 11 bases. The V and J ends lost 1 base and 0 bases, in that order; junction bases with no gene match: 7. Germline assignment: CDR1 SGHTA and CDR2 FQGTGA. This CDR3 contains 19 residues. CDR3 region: CASSLKEGLADPNTGELFF. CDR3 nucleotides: TGTGCCAGCAGCTTAAAGGAGGGACTAGCGGATCCGAACACCGGGGAGCTGTTTTTT. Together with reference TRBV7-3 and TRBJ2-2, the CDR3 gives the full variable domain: GAGVSQTPSNKVTEKGKYVELRCDPISGHTALYWYRQSLGQGPEFLIYFQGTGAADDSGLPNDRFFAVRPEGSVSTLKIQRTERGDSAVYLCASSLKEGLADPNTGELFFGEGSRLTVL.